The rows below give T cell receptor beta chains drawn from one sample of a study of cytomegalovirus exposure and HLA in healthy donors. Profiling relied on immunoSEQ multiplex PCR, and the TCRdb table lists in-frame clones only, not all of them. The sample holds over 110,000 clones, about 87% seen once. Sequencing was carried out using PBMCs. Receptors originate from a man aged 18 to 35 in good health and CMV-seropositive. Both conserved end residues are part of each CDR3. D genes are given only for firm matches. Size is stated for part of the rows, as once, few or many counts, or as a class when the clone is expanded.

D	J	V	size	CDR3	DNA
TRBD2	TRBJ2-7	TRBV4-1	.	CASSQVTSGSYEQYF	TGCGCCAGCAGCCAAGTGACTAGCGGGTCCTACGAGCAGTACTTC
TRBD1	TRBJ2-7	TRBV5-1	.	CASSLEGTGVYEQYF	TGCGCCAGCAGCTTGGAGGGCACAGGGGTCTACGAGCAGTACTTC
.	TRBJ2-1	TRBV9	.	CASSVALQAPLF	TGTGCCAGCAGCGTAGCGTTACAGGCCCCACTCTTC
TRBD1	TRBJ2-7	TRBV27	.	CASSSGTGKYEQYF	TGTGCCAGCAGTTCCGGGACAGGGAAGTACGAGCAGTACTTC
.	TRBJ2-1	TRBV6-1	once	CASSEYGLALYNEQFF	TGTGCCAGCAGTGAATATGGGCTAGCCCTATACAATGAGCAGTTCTTC
.	TRBJ2-7	TRBV11-2	few	CASSLGQNYEQYF	TGTGCCAGCAGCTTAGGACAGAACTACGAGCAGTACTTC
.	TRBJ2-2	TRBV28	.	CASSLRAGTGELFF	TGTGCCAGCAGTTTGAGGGCGGGCACCGGGGAGCTGTTTTTT
TRBD2	TRBJ2-1	TRBV5-4	.	CASSLREDEQFF	TGTGCCAGCAGCTTGCGGGAGGATGAGCAGTTCTTC
.	TRBJ2-3	TRBV4-2	.	CASSPKKQGQEAADTQYF	TGTGCCAGCAGCCCAAAAAAACAGGGACAAGAAGCAGCAGATACGCAGTATTTT
TRBD2	TRBJ2-5	TRBV30	.	CAWSLGGGAGRATQYF	TGTGCCTGGAGTTTGGGGGGAGGGGCAGGGAGAGCGACCCAGTACTTC
TRBD1	TRBJ2-5	TRBV5-6	.	CASSLGQAIQETQYF	TGTGCCAGCAGCTTAGGACAGGCGATTCAAGAGACCCAGTACTTC
.	TRBJ2-7	TRBV6-1	.	CASSEYGGYEQYF	TGTGCCAGCAGTGAATATGGCGGCTACGAGCAGTACTTC
.	TRBJ1-2	TRBV14	.	CASSPGGGIYGYTF	TGTGCCAGCAGCCCTGGGGGAGGAATCTATGGCTACACCTTC
TRBD1	TRBJ2-7	TRBV5-6	.	CASRPPGTGTEQYF	TGTGCCAGCAGGCCACCCGGGACAGGGACCGAGCAGTACTTC
TRBD2	TRBJ2-3	TRBV13	.	CASSARLAGGTDTQYF	TGTGCCAGCAGCGCCCGACTAGCGGGGGGCACAGATACGCAGTATTTT
.	TRBJ1-1	TRBV5-1	.	CASSLVSAAEAFF	TGCGCCAGCAGCTTGGTGTCGGCGGCTGAAGCTTTCTTT
TRBD1	TRBJ2-1	TRBV4-2	.	CASSPGQGLNNEQFF	TGTGCCAGCAGCCCGGGACAGGGGCTAAACAATGAGCAGTTCTTC
.	TRBJ2-7	TRBV7-2	.	CASSSGLWGEQYF	TGTGCCAGCAGCTCGGGACTGTGGGGGGAGCAGTACTTC
TRBD1	TRBJ2-7	TRBV10-3	.	CAISRTGVGYEQYF	TGTGCCATCAGCAGAACAGGGGTAGGGTACGAGCAGTACTTC
TRBD1	TRBJ2-1	TRBV7-9	.	CASSFLERTGDNEQFF	TGTGCCAGCAGCTTCTTGGAGCGGACAGGGGACAATGAGCAGTTCTTC
TRBD1	TRBJ1-4	TRBV2	.	CASSATLGQGYEKLFF	TGTGCCAGCAGTGCTACTCTGGGACAGGGTTATGAAAAACTGTTTTTT
.	TRBJ1-1	TRBV6-5	.	CASKGDTEAFF	TGTGCCAGCAAGGGGGACACTGAAGCTTTCTTT
.	TRBJ1-3	TRBV4-1	.	CASSQGQVSQTSGNTIYF	TGCGCCAGCAGCCAAGGGCAGGTCAGTCAAACCTCTGGAAACACCATATATTTT
TRBD2	TRBJ2-1	TRBV4-1	.	CASSLTSGPYNEQFF	TGCGCCAGCAGCCTCACTAGCGGACCCTACAATGAGCAGTTCTTC
TRBD2	TRBJ2-1	TRBV27	.	CASSLYSYQLAGDNEQFF	TGTGCCAGCAGTTTATACTCATACCAACTAGCGGGGGACAATGAGCAGTTCTTC
.	TRBJ2-6	TRBV15	.	CATSRGGSSGANVLTF	TGTGCCACCAGCAGAGGAGGAAGTTCTGGGGCCAACGTCCTGACTTTC
TRBD2	TRBJ2-1	TRBV4-2	.	CASSSRAGRSYNEQFF	TGTGCCAGCAGCTCAAGGGCCGGGAGGTCCTACAATGAGCAGTTCTTC
.	TRBJ1-6	TRBV19	.	CASSRGAGEGSPLHF	TGTGCCAGTAGCCGGGGGGCAGGGGAGGGCTCACCCCTCCACTTT
.	TRBJ1-5	TRBV18	.	CASSPSERRTQHF	TGTGCCAGCTCACCATCCGAGCGTCGGACCCAGCATTTT
.	TRBJ2-2	TRBV19	.	CASSRRAGELFF	TGTGCCAGTAGTCGGCGGGCCGGGGAGCTGTTTTTT
.	TRBJ2-7	TRBV11-2	.	CASSLEGSREQYF	TGTGCCAGCAGCTTAGAGGGCAGCCGGGAGCAGTACTTC
TRBD1	TRBJ1-2	TRBV7-2	.	CASSLARGQGGYGYTF	TGTGCCAGCAGCTTAGCGAGGGGACAGGGGGGCTATGGCTACACCTTC
.	TRBJ2-7	TRBV6-5	once	CASSRSSYEQYF	TGTGCCAGCAGTCGCAGCTCCTACGAGCAGTACTTC
.	TRBJ1-2	TRBV11-2	.	CASSPPGTSNYGYTF	TGTGCCAGCAGCCCCCCTGGCACCTCTAACTATGGCTACACCTTC
.	TRBJ2-2	TRBV15	few	CATSRDRVVITGELFF	TGTGCCACCAGCAGAGACAGGGTTGTGATCACCGGGGAGCTGTTTTTT
.	TRBJ1-2	TRBV7-2	.	CASSPGISNYGYTF	TGTGCCAGCAGCCCAGGGATTTCTAACTATGGCTACACCTTC
.	TRBJ2-2	TRBV4-2	.	CASSQGRGLTGELFF	TGTGCCAGCAGCCAAGGCCGCGGTCTCACCGGGGAGCTGTTTTTT
TRBD1	TRBJ1-2	TRBV9	.	CASSRDRSLVGYTF	TGTGCCAGCAGTCGGGACAGGTCCCTGGTAGGCTACACCTTC
TRBD1	TRBJ1-2	TRBV7-9	.	CASSGTVITGDGYTF	TGTGCCAGCAGCGGAACCGTTATTACAGGGGACGGCTACACCTTC
.	TRBJ2-7	TRBV29-1	.	CSVDPSSTRGFEQYF	TGCAGCGTTGACCCTTCTAGTACAAGGGGGTTCGAGCAGTACTTC
TRBD2	TRBJ2-1	TRBV27	once	CASSLRVGIAGSNEQFF	TGTGCCAGCAGTCTGCGCGTGGGAATAGCGGGGAGCAATGAGCAGTTCTTC
.	TRBJ2-1	TRBV19	.	CASCASSYNEQFF	TGTGCCAGTTGTGCCAGCTCCTACAATGAGCAGTTCTTC
TRBD2	TRBJ2-4	TRBV27	.	CASSLTSGVAKNIQYF	TGTGCCAGCAGTTTAACTAGCGGGGTAGCCAAAAACATTCAGTACTTC
.	TRBJ1-5	TRBV19	.	CASSTVHNQPQHF	TGTGCCAGTAGTACAGTTCACAATCAGCCCCAGCATTTT
.	TRBJ2-5	TRBV29-1	.	CSVEDRSGVKIQETQYF	TGCAGCGTTGAAGACCGATCAGGGGTCAAGATCCAAGAGACCCAGTACTTC
.	TRBJ2-2	TRBV7-2	.	CASSFTPPTGELFF	TGTGCCAGCAGCTTTACACCTCCCACCGGGGAGCTGTTTTTT
.	TRBJ2-3	TRBV5-4	.	CASSSEVWTDTQYF	TGTGCCAGCAGCTCGGAGGTTTGGACAGATACGCAGTATTTT
.	TRBJ1-2	TRBV4-1	.	CASSQEQAGVLYYGYTF	TGCGCCAGCAGCCAAGAACAGGCGGGGGTTCTTTACTATGGCTACACCTTC
.	TRBJ2-3	TRBV19	.	CASSMVGLGDTQYF	TGTGCCAGTAGTATGGTAGGACTGGGAGATACGCAGTATTTT
.	TRBJ2-4	TRBV29-1	.	CSVKNGLPGNIQYF	TGCAGCGTAAAAAATGGCCTCCCGGGGAACATTCAGTACTTC
TRBD2	TRBJ2-5	TRBV11-2	.	CASSLGEGLQETQYF	TGTGCCAGCAGCTTAGGGGAGGGGCTCCAAGAGACCCAGTACTTC
.	TRBJ2-3	TRBV30	.	CAWSVGGVSGSTDTQYF	TGTGCCTGGAGTGTAGGTGGGGTTAGCGGTAGCACAGATACGCAGTATTTT
TRBD1	TRBJ2-1	TRBV15	few	CATSHRQGGEQFF	TGTGCCACCAGCCATAGACAGGGTGGGGAGCAGTTCTTC
.	TRBJ2-7	TRBV11-2	.	CASSSILYEQYF	TGTGCCAGCAGCTCGATACTCTACGAGCAGTACTTC
TRBD2	TRBJ2-7	TRBV18	once	CASSPSKAGRGLEQYF	TGTGCCAGCTCCCCCTCCAAAGCGGGACGGGGCCTCGAGCAGTACTTC